The sequence of this T cell receptor (beta chain) was determined in a study of PD-1 blockade in classical Hodgkin lymphoma. V lost 5 bases to trimming and J lost 3 bases; unmatched junction nucleotides: 2. The germline V gene encodes CDR1 LNHDA and CDR2 SQIVND (reference sequence). This CDR3 region has 15 residues. Here immunoSEQ multiplex PCR was the method, and the copy in TCRdb shows in-frame clones only, minus some. The sample has about 62,000 clones; around 88% are singletons. Every one of the patients relapsed after autologous stem cell transplantation (brentuximab vedotin exposure was variable). Study conclusions and caveats: By C4D1, CD4+ diversity increased significantly, especially in complete responders. Whoever responded completely had baseline diversity much like that seen in newly diagnosed patients.

This clone came up once. Its antigen remains unidentified. Specimen: peripheral blood mononuclear cells (PBMCs), collected at baseline. The V gene is TRBV19, the J gene TRBJ2-1; TRBD2 aligns across 12 bases. The sequence was collected from a human donor with classical Hodgkin lymphoma. The CDR3 DNA follows: TGTGCCAGTAGTCGACTAGCGGGGGACTACAATGAGCAGTTCTTC. Its translation is CASSRLAGDYNEQFF.